A single sample gave rise to the 10 T cell receptor beta chains below, sequenced in a study of blood T cell repertoires in COVID-19. Sequencing was performed with immunoSEQ multiplex PCR; in TCRdb, only in-frame clones are kept and a portion is missing. The table records under 150,000 clones, roughly 84% of them present only once. The sequenced material came from peripheral blood. All receptors come from a man aged 40-49 years with acute or convalescent COVID-19.

The chain employs TRBV7-2 and TRBJ2-3; 9 nucleotides align to TRBD2. The germline V gene encodes CDR1 SGHTA and CDR2 FQGNSA. The ends lost 2 bases at V and 2 bases at J; junction bases unmatched: 5. The CDR3 is 16 amino acids. The CDR3 region has the DNA TGTGCCAGCAGCTTACGGGCGGGGGGGCTCACAGATACGCAGTATTTT. It yields the protein CASSLRAGGLTDTQYF. Looking up the rest from reference TRBV7-2 and TRBJ2-3 gives the full variable domain: GAGVSQSPSNKVTEKGKDVELRCDPISGHTALYWYRQSLGQGLEFLIYFQGNSAPDKSGLPSDRFSAERTGGSVSTLTIQRTQQEDSAVYLCASSLRAGGLTDTQYFGPGTRLTVL.

J is TRBJ1-6 and V is TRBV6-5; tentatively, D is TRBD1 (5 bases). The V and J ends lost 6 bases and 5 bases respectively, with 14 bases between them. This CDR3 spans 15 amino acids. Germline assignment: CDR1 MNHEY and CDR2 SVGAGI. CDR3 in DNA: TGTGCCAGCAGCCTCCGGACACGCCATAATTCACCCCTCCACTTT. Translating it yields CASSLRTRHNSPLHF.

This clone was seen just once. The rearrangement links TRBV19 to TRBJ1-2; D not resolved. This CDR3 has 16 residues. The V gene's germline CDR1 is LNHDA and CDR2 SQIVND (reference sequence). V shed 4 bases and J shed 1 base, with 16 bases lying between them. CDR3 sequence (DNA): TGTGCCAGTAGTAGACGCAGAGACTCGCATAACTATGGCTACACCTTC. Translation: CASSRRRDSHNYGYTF. The complete variable domain, with remaining parts taken from reference TRBV19 and TRBJ1-2, reads DGGITQSPKYLFRKEGQNVTLSCEQNLNHDAMYWYRQDPGQGLRLIYYSQIVNDFQKGDIAEGYSVSREKKESFPLTVTSAQKNPTAFYLCASSRRRDSHNYGYTFGSGTRLTVV.

The V and J genes are TRBV27 and TRBJ1-5; 8 nucleotides match TRBD1. The CDR3 has 14 amino acids. Germline V CDR1 and CDR2: MNHEY, SMNVEV (reference sequence). J lost 5 bases, V lost 3 bases, and 3 bases had no gene match. Here the CDR3 reads CASSFGQGHQPQHF. Written as DNA, the CDR3 is TGTGCCAGCAGTTTTGGACAGGGCCATCAGCCCCAGCATTTT.

As DNA, the CDR3 is TGTGCTAGTGGTTTGGCTTCTTCCTACAATGAGCAGTTCTTC. Translated: CASGLASSYNEQFF. The rearrangement uses TRBV12-5 and TRBJ2-1, with no clear D. The CDR3 covers 14 residues. Germline assignment: CDR1 LGHNT and CDR2 FRNRAP. V lost 1 base and J lost 1, with 5 bases in between.

This clone was recorded only once. This chain uses TRBV5-6 with TRBJ2-4; tentative D call: TRBD1 (6 bases). This CDR3 contains 18 residues. The V gene lost 4 bases and the J gene lost 0 bases, with 20 bases spanning the gap. CDR1 and CDR2 from the germline V gene are SGHDT and YYEEEE. The CDR3, as DNA: TGTGCCAGCAGCCACGGGACAATCCTAGCCCTAGCCAAAAACATTCAGTACTTC. Translation gives CASSHGTILALAKNIQYF.

This clone was seen more than once but under ten times. This chain uses TRBV7-9 with TRBJ1-5, with D uncertain. The germline CDR1 and CDR2 sequences are SEHNR and FQNEAQ (reference sequence). Trimming took 1 base from V and 2 from J, leaving 6 bases between them. This CDR3 has 14 amino acids. CDR3 bases: TGTGCCAGCAGCTTAGGACACCGCAATCAGCCCCAGCATTTT. It encodes CASSLGHRNQPQHF.

This chain uses TRBV5-1 with TRBJ1-4, with 9 bases lining up with TRBD1. V gave up 0 bases and J gave up 7 bases; unmatched junction bases: 4. The CDR3 totals 15 residues. Germline CDR1 SGHRS, CDR2 YFSETQ. The CDR3 coding sequence is TGCGCCAGCAGCTTGGAAGGGACAGGGAGTGAAAAACTGTTTTTT. Encoded protein: CASSLEGTGSEKLFF.

The CDR3 spells CASSYDSVRNTIYF. The CDR3 bases are TGTGCCAGCAGTTACGACAGCGTACGAAACACCATATATTTT. The V gene is TRBV6-2 or TRBV6-3, the J gene TRBJ1-3; D possibly corresponds to TRBD1 (5 bases). The germline CDR1 and CDR2 sequences are MNHEY and SVGEGT. The CDR3 spans 14 residues. V was clipped by 2 bases and J by 5 bases, with 10 bases between them.

This clone was counted a few times. The chain links TRBV13 to TRBJ2-7; D is possibly TRBD2 (5 bases). The germline V gene encodes CDR1 PRHDT and CDR2 FYEKMQ (reference sequence). Deletions cut 1 base from V and 3 bases from J, with 7 bases between. The CDR3 runs to 13 residues. CDR3 in amino acids: CASSLDGNYEQYF. CDR3 DNA: TGTGCCAGCAGCTTAGACGGGAACTACGAGCAGTACTTC.